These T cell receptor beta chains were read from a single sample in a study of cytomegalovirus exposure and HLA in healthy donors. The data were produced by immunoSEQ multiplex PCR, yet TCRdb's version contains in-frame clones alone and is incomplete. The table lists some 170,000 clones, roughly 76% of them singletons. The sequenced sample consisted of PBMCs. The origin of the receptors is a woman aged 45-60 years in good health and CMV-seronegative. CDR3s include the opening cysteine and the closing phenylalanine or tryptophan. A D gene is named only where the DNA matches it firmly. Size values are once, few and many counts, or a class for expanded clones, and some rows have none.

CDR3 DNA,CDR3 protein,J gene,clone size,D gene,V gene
TGTGCCTGGAGTCCCGGGACAATTAACACTGAAGCTTTCTTT,CAWSPGTINTEAFF,TRBJ1-1,NA,NA,TRBV30
TGTGCCAGCAGCGTAGTAGCGGGAGCGACAAATGAGCAGTTCTTC,CASSVVAGATNEQFF,TRBJ2-1,NA,TRBD2,TRBV9
TGTGCCAGCAGTCGCGGGAGTGGGAATGAGCAGTTCTTC,CASSRGSGNEQFF,TRBJ2-1,once,TRBD2,TRBV6-5
TGTGCCAGCAGTTTAAAACTAGCGGGAGTAGGCTATGAGCAGTTCTTC,CASSLKLAGVGYEQFF,TRBJ2-1,NA,TRBD2,TRBV28
TGTGCCAGCAGTTCCTGGGGACAGGGCTCCACTAATGAAAAACTGTTTTTT,CASSSWGQGSTNEKLFF,TRBJ1-4,NA,TRBD1,TRBV28
TGCGCCAGCAGCTTGGAGCGGGGAAACACCGGGGAGCTGTTTTTT,CASSLERGNTGELFF,TRBJ2-2,NA,TRBD2,TRBV5-1
TGTGCCACCAGCAGATTGCGGGAGGGCCTTCGGGAGCAGTTCTTC,CATSRLREGLREQFF,TRBJ2-1,NA,TRBD2,TRBV15
TGTGCCAGCTGGGAGCGGGGGGCCAACAATGAGCAGTTCTTC,CASWERGANNEQFF,TRBJ2-1,NA,TRBD2,TRBV6-5
TGTGCCAGCAGCTTAGAGGGACAGGGGGCTTCCCGGCCCCAGCATTTT,CASSLEGQGASRPQHF,TRBJ1-5,NA,TRBD1,TRBV7-2
TGCGCCAGCAGCCATCCTTTGTCGACTGGAGAGCAGTACTTC,CASSHPLSTGEQYF,TRBJ2-7,NA,NA,TRBV4-3
TGTGCCAGCAGCTTGGGCGGAGCGGGGAAGGAGCAGTTCTTC,CASSLGGAGKEQFF,TRBJ2-1,few,TRBD2,TRBV7-8
TGTGCCAGCAGCTTAGGTGCAGGGGGTGCCGGCAATCAGCCCCAGCATTTT,CASSLGAGGAGNQPQHF,TRBJ1-5,once,TRBD1,TRBV11-2
TGTGCCAGCAGCTTAGGTGTAGCGGGGGGCACAGATACGCAGTATTTT,CASSLGVAGGTDTQYF,TRBJ2-3,NA,TRBD2,TRBV7-6
TGTGCCAGTAGTTCCTATAGCGAGGATACGCAGTATTTT,CASSSYSEDTQYF,TRBJ2-3,NA,NA,TRBV19
TGTGCCAGCAGAAGCGGGAGGGTCGGGGAGACCCAGTACTTC,CASRSGRVGETQYF,TRBJ2-5,NA,TRBD2,TRBV27
TGTGCCAGCAGTTATCAGGGATCGGTTGGGGCCAACGTCCTGACTTTC,CASSYQGSVGANVLTF,TRBJ2-6,few,NA,TRBV6-5
TGTGCCAGCAGCTCCCCCCCGCCGGGGAGCTCCTACGAGCAGTACTTC,CASSSPPPGSSYEQYF,TRBJ2-7,NA,NA,TRBV7-9
TGTGCCAGCAGCGCCACCCTAGCGGGCATTGGAGAGACCCAGTACTTC,CASSATLAGIGETQYF,TRBJ2-5,NA,TRBD2,TRBV11-2
TGTGCCAGCAGCTCCTTCAGTCCCGGGACAGGAAACCGCTACGAGCAGTACTTC,CASSSFSPGTGNRYEQYF,TRBJ2-7,few,TRBD1,TRBV7-9
TGTGCCAGCAGTTATCCGGGACAAAACAAGAACACTGAAGCTTTCTTT,CASSYPGQNKNTEAFF,TRBJ1-1,NA,NA,TRBV5-4
TGTGCCAGCAGTTATAAGGGAGAGACTGAAGCTTTCTTT,CASSYKGETEAFF,TRBJ1-1,NA,NA,TRBV6-5
TGCGCCAGCAGCTTGACACAGGGAACCAACTATGGCTACACCTTC,CASSLTQGTNYGYTF,TRBJ1-2,NA,NA,TRBV5-1
TGTGCCAGCAGCCAACCACAGGGCCCTAACTATGGCTACACCTTC,CASSQPQGPNYGYTF,TRBJ1-2,NA,NA,TRBV4-2
TGTGCCACCAGCCTCGGGACACTTAGCAATCAGCCCCAGCATTTT,CATSLGTLSNQPQHF,TRBJ1-5,NA,NA,TRBV15
TGTGCCAGCAGCTTCATGAACACTGAAGCTTTCTTT,CASSFMNTEAFF,TRBJ1-1,NA,NA,TRBV7-9
TGTGCCAGCAGCTCAGACAGGGTGGAGGGAAACACCATATATTTT,CASSSDRVEGNTIYF,TRBJ1-3,NA,TRBD1,TRBV7-2
TGTGCCTGGAGTGGGGCCTTCTACAGGCCCTCAGACGTATACAATGAGCAGTTCTTC,CAWSGAFYRPSDVYNEQFF,TRBJ2-1,NA,NA,TRBV30
TGTGCCAGCAGTTACTCGGGAGGGAGCACCTACGAGCAGTACTTC,CASSYSGGSTYEQYF,TRBJ2-7,NA,TRBD2,TRBV6-5
TGTGCCAGCAGTTTTGCGGGGGGCCCTCAGCCCCAGCATTTT,CASSFAGGPQPQHF,TRBJ1-5,once,NA,TRBV6-6